This TCR beta chain is from a study of CD8 T cells in Susac syndrome. RNA in amounts of about 0.5 to 1 ug was reverse transcribed with random hexamers. From the immunoSEQ multiplex PCR reads, TCRdb called clonotypes with MiXCR, one entry per CDR3 protein. The sample lists more than 150,000 distinct CDR3 sequences, under 97% occurring once. There are 14 residues in the CDR3. J was trimmed by 12 bases and V by 8 bases; bases with no gene match: 17. Germline lookup yields CDR1 DFQATT and CDR2 SNEGSKA (reference sequence). Specimen: CD4+ T cells from PBMCs. The chain recombines TRBV20-1 with TRBJ2-1, with 9 nucleotides matching TRBD2. The clonotype was recovered from a human donor with Susac syndrome. DNA for the CDR3: TGCAGTTTAACAAATGGGCTAGCGGGGAGGTGGCAGTTCTTC. Residues: CSLTNGLAGRWQFF.